The entry that follows covers one T cell receptor (beta chain) sequence. What it binds is unknown. CDR1 and CDR2 (germline): SGHRS, YFSETQ. Trimming removed 4 bases from V and 2 bases from J; junction bases left unmatched: 10. The CDR3 totals 16 residues. This record comes from a study of T-cell memory formation after mild COVID-19. Whole-study findings and limits: Contracting clones, day 15 to 85, had balanced CD4/CD8, and later expanders favored CD4+. The study detected some responding clones in pre-infection memory, suggesting cross-reactive memory joined. CD4+ contracting clones were mainly CM and EM; CD8+ ones, EMRA.

Constant-segment-primed 5'RACE gave TCR alpha and TCR beta cDNA libraries with sample barcodes and UMIs. TCRdb processed the 5' RACE reads anew with MiXCR; each CDR3 protein has one entry. Of some 350,000 distinct CDR3 sequences listed, roughly 15% were seen once; the top ten hold about a fifth. The receptor comes from a man between 18 and 35 years old who had mild COVID-19 (a few samples of this study predate the infection). Cell type and time point are not known. The chain carries TRBV5-1 and TRBJ2-7; 9 nucleotides align to TRBD1. Sequencing used PBMCs or a T cell subset sorted from them (not recorded which). CDR3 sequence reads: CASSPGQGNDPYEQYF. The CDR3 bases are TGCGCCAGCAGCCCCGGACAGGGGAATGACCCCTACGAGCAGTACTTC. Complete variable domain (other parts from reference TRBV5-1 and TRBJ2-7): KAGVTQTPRYLIKTRGQQVTLSCSPISGHRSVSWYQQTPGQGLQFLFEYFSETQRNKGNFPGRFSGRQFSNSRSEMNVSTLELGDSALYLCASSPGQGNDPYEQYFGPGTRLTVT.